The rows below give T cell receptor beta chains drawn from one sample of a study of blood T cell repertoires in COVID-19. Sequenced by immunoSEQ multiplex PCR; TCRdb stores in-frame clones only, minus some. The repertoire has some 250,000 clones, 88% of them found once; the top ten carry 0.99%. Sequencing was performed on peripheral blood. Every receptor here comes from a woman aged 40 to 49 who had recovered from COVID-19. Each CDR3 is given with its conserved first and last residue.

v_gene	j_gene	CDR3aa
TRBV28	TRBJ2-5	CASRTTGIETQYF
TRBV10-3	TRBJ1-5	CAIGGTGGIPQHF
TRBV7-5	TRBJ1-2	CARSLARSRGYTF
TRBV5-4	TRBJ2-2	CASSLGAGGPGTGELFF
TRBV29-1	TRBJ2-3	CSVVAGAADTQYF
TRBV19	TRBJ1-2	CASSIARRQAGGYTF
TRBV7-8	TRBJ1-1	CASSFPGGALNTEAFF
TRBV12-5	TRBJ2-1	CASGFRLGSEQFF
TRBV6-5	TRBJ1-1	CASGGHLGTEAFF
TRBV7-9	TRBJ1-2	CASSPSLVGYTF
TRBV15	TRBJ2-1	CATSRNRERFNEQFF
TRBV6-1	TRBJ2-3	CASSERTEMSTDTQYF
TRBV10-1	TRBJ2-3	CASSDPAGGTDTQYF
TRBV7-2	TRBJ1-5	CASSLLGDQPQHF
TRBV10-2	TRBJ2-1	CASSEVGSSYNEQFF
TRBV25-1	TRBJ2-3	CASSEQSIAGVGDTQYF
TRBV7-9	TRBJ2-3	CASSFAGTGGVADTQYF
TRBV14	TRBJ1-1	CASSQARGSAEAFF
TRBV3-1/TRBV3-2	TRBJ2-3	CASSQGGSGADTQYF
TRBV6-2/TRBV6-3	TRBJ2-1	CASSYGGISQPYNEQFF
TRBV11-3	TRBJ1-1	CASSKTVNTEAFF
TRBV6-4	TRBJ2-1	CASSMGTYNEQFF
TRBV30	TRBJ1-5	CAWRGGWGQPQHF
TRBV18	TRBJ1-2	CASSPLRNIDYGYTF
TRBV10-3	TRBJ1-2	CAIRGPGPYGYTF
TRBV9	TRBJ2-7	CASSVGVAGEGEQYF
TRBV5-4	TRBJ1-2	CASSFRRQLYGYTF
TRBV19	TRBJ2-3	CASSMGAATSTDTQYF
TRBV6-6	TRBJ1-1	CASSTTGNTEAFF
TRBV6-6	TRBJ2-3	CASSRRGLAGVGDTQYF
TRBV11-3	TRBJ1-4	CASSSLQGAGVGKLFF
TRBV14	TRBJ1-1	CASSQQDTDTEAFF
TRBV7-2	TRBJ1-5	CASSLVGRGNQPQHF
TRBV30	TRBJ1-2	CAWSATGAYGYTF
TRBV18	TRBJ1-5	CASSPPRTGSPNQPQHF
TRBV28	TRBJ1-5	CAAEGAAPNQPQHF
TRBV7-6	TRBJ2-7	CASSLAPGGSYEQYF
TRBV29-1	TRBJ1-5	CSVEPGTGSGSGQPQHF
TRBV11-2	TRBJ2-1	CASSWQYNEQFF
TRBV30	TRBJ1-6	CAWSIGAPLHF
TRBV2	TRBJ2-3	CASSDLRNSRYTDTQYF
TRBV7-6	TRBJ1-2	CASSLGDRDLWRGYTF
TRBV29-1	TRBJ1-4	CSAGHGEVNEKLFF